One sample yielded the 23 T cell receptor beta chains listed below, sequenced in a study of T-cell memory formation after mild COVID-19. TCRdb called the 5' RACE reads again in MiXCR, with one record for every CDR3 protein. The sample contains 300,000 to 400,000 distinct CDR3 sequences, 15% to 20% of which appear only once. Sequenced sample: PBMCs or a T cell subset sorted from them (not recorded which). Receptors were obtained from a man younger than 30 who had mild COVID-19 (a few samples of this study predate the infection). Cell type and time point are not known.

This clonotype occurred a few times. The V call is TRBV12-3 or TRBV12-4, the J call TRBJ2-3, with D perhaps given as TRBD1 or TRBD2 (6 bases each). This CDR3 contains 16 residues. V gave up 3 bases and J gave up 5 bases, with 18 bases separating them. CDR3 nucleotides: TGTGCCAGCAGTTTTGGGGCTGGGGGGCCGATAGATACGCAGTATTTT. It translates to CASSFGAGGPIDTQYF.

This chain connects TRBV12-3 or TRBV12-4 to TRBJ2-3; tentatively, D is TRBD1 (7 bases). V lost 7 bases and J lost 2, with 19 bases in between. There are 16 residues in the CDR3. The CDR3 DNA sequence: TGTGCCAGCACAGGGGGAACGCGGGGATACACAGATACGCAGTATTTT. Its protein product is CASTGGTRGYTDTQYF.

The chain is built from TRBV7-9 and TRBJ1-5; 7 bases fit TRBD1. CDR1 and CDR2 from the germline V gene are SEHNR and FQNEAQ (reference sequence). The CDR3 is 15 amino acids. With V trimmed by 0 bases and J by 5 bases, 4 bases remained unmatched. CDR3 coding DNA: TGTGCCAGCAGCTTAGCAGGGGGCCCCGATCAGCCCCAGCATTTT. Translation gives CASSLAGGPDQPQHF.

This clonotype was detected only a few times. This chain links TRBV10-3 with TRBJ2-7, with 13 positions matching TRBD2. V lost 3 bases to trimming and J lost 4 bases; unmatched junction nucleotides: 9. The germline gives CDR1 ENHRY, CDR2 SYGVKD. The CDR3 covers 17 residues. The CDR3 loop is CAISDRTTSGGAYEQYF. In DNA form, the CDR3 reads TGTGCCATCAGTGACCGGACTACTAGCGGGGGGGCTTACGAGCAGTACTTC.

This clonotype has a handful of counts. CDR3 region: CASSNDREGSTEQYF. CDR3 DNA: TGTGCCAGCAGCAACGACAGGGAGGGTTCCACCGAGCAGTACTTC. The chain is built from TRBV14 and TRBJ2-7, with D perhaps assigned TRBD1 or TRBD2 (7 bases each). V was clipped by 5 bases and J by 6 bases, with 20 bases between them. CDR3 length: 15 amino acids. Germline CDR1 is SGHDN and CDR2 is FVKESK.

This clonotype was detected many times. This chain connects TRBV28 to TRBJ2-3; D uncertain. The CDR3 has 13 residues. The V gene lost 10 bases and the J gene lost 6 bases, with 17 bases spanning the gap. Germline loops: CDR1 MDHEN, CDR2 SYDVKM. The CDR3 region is CATLRPGSDTQYF. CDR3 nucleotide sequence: TGTGCCACCCTGAGACCCGGTAGCGATACGCAGTATTTT.

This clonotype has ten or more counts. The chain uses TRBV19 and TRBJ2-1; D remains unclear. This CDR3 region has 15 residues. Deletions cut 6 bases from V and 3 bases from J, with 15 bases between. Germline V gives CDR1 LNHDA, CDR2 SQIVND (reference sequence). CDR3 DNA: TGTGCCAGTAGCACCCCACGGCAGTTCTACAATGAGCAGTTCTTC. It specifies CASSTPRQFYNEQFF.

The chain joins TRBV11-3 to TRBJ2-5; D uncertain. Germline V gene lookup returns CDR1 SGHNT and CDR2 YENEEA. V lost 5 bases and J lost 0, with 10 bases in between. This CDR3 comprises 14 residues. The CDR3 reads CASSGITDQETQYF. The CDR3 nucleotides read TGTGCCAGCAGCGGCATCACAGACCAAGAGACCCAGTACTTC.

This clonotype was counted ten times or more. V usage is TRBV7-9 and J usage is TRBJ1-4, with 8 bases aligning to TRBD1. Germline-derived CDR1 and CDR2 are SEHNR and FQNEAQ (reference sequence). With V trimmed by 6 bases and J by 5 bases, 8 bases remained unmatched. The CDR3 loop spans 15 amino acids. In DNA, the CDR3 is TGTGCCAGCAGTCCTCAGGGGGCGAGAAATGAAAAACTGTTTTTT. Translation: CASSPQGARNEKLFF. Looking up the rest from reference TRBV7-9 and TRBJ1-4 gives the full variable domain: DTGVSQNPRHKITKRGQNVTFRCDPISEHNRLYWYRQTLGQGPEFLTYFQNEAQLEKSRLLSDRFSAERPKGSFSTLEIQRTEQGDSAMYLCASSPQGARNEKLFFGSGTQLSVL.

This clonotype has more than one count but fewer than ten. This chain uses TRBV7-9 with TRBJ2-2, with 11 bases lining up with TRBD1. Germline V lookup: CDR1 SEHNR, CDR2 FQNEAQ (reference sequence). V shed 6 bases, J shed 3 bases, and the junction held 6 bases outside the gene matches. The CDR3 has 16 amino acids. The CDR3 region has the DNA TGTGCCAGCAGGGGCCCGGGACAGGGGGACACCGGGGAGCTGTTTTTT. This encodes CASRGPGQGDTGELFF.

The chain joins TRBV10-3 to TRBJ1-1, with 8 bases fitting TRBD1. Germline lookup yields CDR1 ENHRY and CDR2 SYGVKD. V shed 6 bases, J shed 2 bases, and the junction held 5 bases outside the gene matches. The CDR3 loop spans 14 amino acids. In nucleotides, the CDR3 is TGTGCCATCAGATCTGGACAGGGCAACACTGAAGCTTTCTTT. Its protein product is CAIRSGQGNTEAFF.

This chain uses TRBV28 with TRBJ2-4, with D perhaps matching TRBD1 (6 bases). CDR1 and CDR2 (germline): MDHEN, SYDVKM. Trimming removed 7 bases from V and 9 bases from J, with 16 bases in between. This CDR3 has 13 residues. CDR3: CASNTGFGIIQYF. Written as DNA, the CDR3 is TGTGCCAGCAACACAGGGTTTGGAATCATTCAGTACTTC.

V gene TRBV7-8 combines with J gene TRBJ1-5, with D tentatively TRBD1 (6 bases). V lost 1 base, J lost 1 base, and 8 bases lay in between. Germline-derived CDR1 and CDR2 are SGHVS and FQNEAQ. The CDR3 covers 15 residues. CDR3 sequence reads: CASSLDRASNQPQHF. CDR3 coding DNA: TGTGCCAGCAGCTTAGACAGGGCGAGCAATCAGCCCCAGCATTTT.

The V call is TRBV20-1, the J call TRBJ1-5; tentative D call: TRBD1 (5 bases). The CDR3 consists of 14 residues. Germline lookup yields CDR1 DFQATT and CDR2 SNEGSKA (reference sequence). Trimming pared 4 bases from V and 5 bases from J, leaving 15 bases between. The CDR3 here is CSATGTPVDQPQHF. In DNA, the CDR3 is TGCAGTGCTACCGGGACGCCTGTGGATCAGCCCCAGCATTTT.

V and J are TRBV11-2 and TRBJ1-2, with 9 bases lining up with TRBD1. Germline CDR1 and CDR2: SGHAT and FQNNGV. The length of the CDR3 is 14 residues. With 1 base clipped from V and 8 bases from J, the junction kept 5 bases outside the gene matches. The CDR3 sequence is CASSLGTGEEGYTF. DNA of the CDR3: TGTGCCAGCAGCTTAGGGACAGGGGAGGAAGGCTACACCTTC.

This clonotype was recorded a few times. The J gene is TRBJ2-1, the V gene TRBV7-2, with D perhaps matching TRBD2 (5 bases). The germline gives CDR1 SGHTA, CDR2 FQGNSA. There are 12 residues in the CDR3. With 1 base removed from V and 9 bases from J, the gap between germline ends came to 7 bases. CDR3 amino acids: CASSLVRGEQFF. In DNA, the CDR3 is TGTGCCAGCAGCTTAGTCCGGGGTGAGCAGTTCTTC.

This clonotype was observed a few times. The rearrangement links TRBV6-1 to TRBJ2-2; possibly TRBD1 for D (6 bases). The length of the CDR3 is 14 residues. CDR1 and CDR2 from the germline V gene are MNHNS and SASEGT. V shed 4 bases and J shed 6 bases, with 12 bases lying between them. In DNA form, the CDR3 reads TGTGCCAGCAGTGGCCCTTCAGGGGCCGGGGAGCTGTTTTTT. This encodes CASSGPSGAGELFF.

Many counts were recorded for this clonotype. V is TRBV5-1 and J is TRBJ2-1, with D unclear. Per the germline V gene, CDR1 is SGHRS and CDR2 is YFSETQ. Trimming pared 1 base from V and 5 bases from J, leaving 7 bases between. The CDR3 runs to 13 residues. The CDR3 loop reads CASSLSRDNEQFF. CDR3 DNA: TGCGCCAGCAGCTTGAGTAGGGACAATGAGCAGTTCTTC.

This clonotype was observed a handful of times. CDR3 protein: CASSYPGQGYSTYEQYF. CDR3 DNA: TGTGCCAGCAGTTACCCGGGACAGGGGTACTCAACCTACGAGCAGTACTTC. The chain is built from TRBV6-2 or TRBV6-3 and TRBJ2-7; 10 nucleotides match TRBD1. The trim removed 2 bases at V and 2 bases at J, leaving 9 bases unmatched. The germline V gene encodes CDR1 MNHEY and CDR2 SVGEGT. This CDR3 spans 17 amino acids.

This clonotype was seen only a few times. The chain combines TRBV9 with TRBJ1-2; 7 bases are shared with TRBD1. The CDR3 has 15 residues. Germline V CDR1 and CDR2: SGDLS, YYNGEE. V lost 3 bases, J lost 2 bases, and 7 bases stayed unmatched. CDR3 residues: CASSADKQGNYGYTF. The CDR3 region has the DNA TGTGCCAGCAGCGCAGACAAACAGGGGAACTATGGCTACACCTTC. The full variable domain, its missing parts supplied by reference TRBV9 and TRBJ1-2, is DSGVTQTPKHLITATGQRVTLRCSPRSGDLSVYWYQQSLDQGLQFLIQYYNGEERAKGNILERFSAQQFPDLHSELNLSSLELGDSALYFCASSADKQGNYGYTFGSGTRLTVV.

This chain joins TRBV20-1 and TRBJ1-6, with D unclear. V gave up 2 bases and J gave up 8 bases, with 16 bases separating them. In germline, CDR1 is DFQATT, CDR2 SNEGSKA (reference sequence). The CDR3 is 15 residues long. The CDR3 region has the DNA TGCAGTGCTAGAACGAGGGAAGAGCGTTATTCACCCCTCCACTTT. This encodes CSARTREERYSPLHF.

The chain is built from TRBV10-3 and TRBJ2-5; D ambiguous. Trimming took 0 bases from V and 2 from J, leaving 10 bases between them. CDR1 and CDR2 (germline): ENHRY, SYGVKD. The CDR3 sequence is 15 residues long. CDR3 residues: CAISESSGGQETQYF. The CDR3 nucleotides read TGTGCCATCAGTGAGTCCTCGGGTGGGCAAGAGACCCAGTACTTC.

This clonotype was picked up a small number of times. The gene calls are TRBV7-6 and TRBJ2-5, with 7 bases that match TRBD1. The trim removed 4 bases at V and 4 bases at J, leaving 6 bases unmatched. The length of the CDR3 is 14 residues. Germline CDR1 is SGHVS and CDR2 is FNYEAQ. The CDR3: CASSSTGSGETQYF. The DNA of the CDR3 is TGTGCCAGCAGCTCGACAGGGTCGGGAGAGACCCAGTACTTC.